This T cell receptor beta chain is drawn from a study of shared clonotypes between healthy human individuals. Study results and caveats: Since donors were few, the genetic and exposure-history diversity represented was limited. Rarefaction curves obtained for sorted subsets showed sequencing incomplete despite large depth. Exclusively blood specimens were collected; tissue repertoires likely differ.

On this clone itself: The antigen is not known.

Naive CD8 cells lacked CD45RO and underwent positive selection for CCR7, leaving out terminally differentiated effector memory CD45RA+ cells. The CDR3 is 18 amino acids. The V end was cut by 4 bases, the J end by 1 base, with 20 bases between. The germline V gene encodes CDR1 MGHRA and CDR2 YSYEKL. The data were produced by immunoSEQ multiplex PCR, yet TCRdb's version contains in-frame clones alone and is incomplete. The sample lists 1.5 million to 2.5 million clones, approximately 95% seen once, with approximately 1.2% in the top ten. Sequenced input: naive CD8+ T cells sorted from blood. The source of this sequence is a man younger than 35 in good health. The V and J genes are TRBV4-1 and TRBJ1-5; D possibly corresponds to TRBD1 (6 bases). The CDR3 coding sequence is TGCGCCAGCAGCCCGTACGGGACACTCATTTTAAGCAATCAGCCCCAGCATTTT. Encoded protein: CASSPYGTLILSNQPQHF.